These 31 T cell receptor beta chains share one sample of origin, sequenced in a study of CD8 T cells in ankylosing spondylitis. MiXCR, applied by TCRdb to the 5' RACE reads, yields one record per CDR3 protein. Here the sample spans some 140,000 distinct CDR3 sequences, 6% to 8.5% being singletons. Sequencing was carried out using blood, either unsorted or a sorted T cell fraction (not recorded which). All receptors derive from a female donor with ankylosing spondylitis or in good health (not recorded which).

V is TRBV4-2 and J is TRBJ1-1; maybe TRBD1 (6 bases). The CDR3 sequence is 15 residues long. The germline V gene has CDR1 LGHNA and CDR2 YNFKEQ. V shed 2 bases and J shed 5 bases, with 15 bases lying between them. Here the CDR3 DNA reads TGTGCCAGCAGCCAAAGGGTAGCAGGGGAAACTGAAGCTTTCTTT. Translation: CASSQRVAGETEAFF.

This clonotype was detected many times. The chain combines TRBV12-3 or TRBV12-4 with TRBJ2-5, with D maybe TRBD2 (5 bases). The CDR3 sequence is 13 residues long. Trimming left V 2 bases short and J 5 bases short, with 9 bases between. CDR3 in DNA: TGTGCCAGCAGTTTAAGAGGCGGGGAGACCCAGTACTTC. This encodes CASSLRGGETQYF.

This clonotype came up many times. The rearrangement links TRBV5-1 to TRBJ1-2; 8 bases are a match to TRBD1. The germline CDR1 and CDR2 sequences are SGHRS and YFSETQ. V dropped 2 bases and J dropped 3; count of bases not matched to a gene: 3. The CDR3 spans 14 residues. The DNA of the CDR3 is TGCGCCAGCAGCTTTGCAGGGGGCGACTATGGCTACACCTTC. It translates to CASSFAGGDYGYTF.

This clonotype has ten or more counts. J is TRBJ2-7 and V is TRBV12-3 or TRBV12-4; 8 bases match TRBD2. V was pared by 5 bases and J by 3 bases, with 3 bases of the junction left unmatched. CDR3 length equals 13 residues. CDR3 residues: CASSRGGVYEQYF. DNA of the CDR3: TGTGCCAGCAGTCGGGGGGGAGTCTACGAGCAGTACTTC.

Comment on this clonotype: At one boundary the junction diverges from the germline segment, which might be a read error. The chain carries TRBV2 and TRBJ1-1; maybe TRBD1 (6 bases). The germline V gene has CDR1 SNHLY and CDR2 FYNNEI. This CDR3 has 15 amino acids. CDR3 region: CASSPIPGANSEAFF. The CDR3 DNA is TGTGCCAGCAGTCCGATTCCGGGGGCGAACAGTGAAGCTTTCTTT.

This clonotype was picked up many times. The rearrangement links TRBV5-1 to TRBJ2-3, with D possibly TRBD2 on 5 matching bases. V was cut by 6 bases and J by 7 bases, with 18 bases left in between. The CDR3 spans 14 residues. The V gene's germline CDR1 is SGHRS and CDR2 YFSETQ. As DNA, the CDR3 is TGCGCCAGCACACACGGTACGGGGTTGTATACGCAGTATTTT. Translating it yields CASTHGTGLYTQYF.

The chain employs TRBV10-3 and TRBJ2-1; D is perhaps TRBD2 (7 bases). The CDR3 is 13 amino acids. Deletions cut 2 bases from V and 12 bases from J, with 14 bases between. CDR1 and CDR2 from the germline V gene are ENHRY and SYGVKD. In DNA form, the CDR3 reads TGTGCCATCAGTGAGACGGGGGGCGCGGGGCAGTTCTTC. It translates to CAISETGGAGQFF.

This clonotype was seen at least ten times. The chain is built from TRBV20-1 and TRBJ2-1, with 9 bases matching TRBD2. Trimming at V came to 2 bases and at J to 2 bases, leaving 1 base not matched to a gene. The germline V gene has CDR1 DFQATT and CDR2 SNEGSKA (reference sequence). The CDR3 sequence is 14 residues long. The CDR3 coding sequence is TGCAGTGCTAGACCTAGCGGGGCCTACAATGAGCAGTTCTTC. This codes for CSARPSGAYNEQFF.

This clonotype was counted between two and nine times. The gene calls are TRBV5-5 and TRBJ2-7; no clear D. CDR1 is SGHKS and CDR2 is YYEKEE in the germline V gene (reference sequence). This CDR3 comprises 13 residues. The V gene lost 2 bases and the J gene lost 6 bases, with 12 bases spanning the gap. The CDR3 loop reads CASSFGPPCEQYF. The CDR3 DNA is TGTGCCAGCAGCTTTGGGCCCCCGTGCGAGCAGTACTTC.

This clonotype was observed many times. DNA for the CDR3: TGCAGTGCCTCACAGGGGGAGACTGAAGCTTTCTTT. Amino acid sequence: CSASQGETEAFF. The chain combines TRBV20-1 with TRBJ1-1; 8 bases are shared with TRBD1. The CDR3 has 12 amino acids. With V trimmed by 6 bases and J by 5 bases, 5 bases remained unmatched. The V gene's germline CDR1 is DFQATT and CDR2 SNEGSKA (reference sequence).

As regards this clonotype: At one boundary the junction diverges from the germline segment, which might be a read error. The rearrangement joins TRBV7-9 to TRBJ1-6; 7 bases are shared with TRBD1. Per the germline V gene, CDR1 is SEHNR and CDR2 is FQNEAQ (reference sequence). There are 15 residues in the CDR3. The CDR3 reads CVSSLGGRGNSPLHF. For the CDR3, the DNA is TGTGTCAGCAGCTTAGGGGGCAGGGGTAATTCACCCCTCCACTTT.

In regard to this clonotype: A read error may be the cause here, since a much bigger clone is one base away. This sequence joins TRBV5-1 and TRBJ2-1, with 14 bases lining up with TRBD2. The CDR3 loop spans 18 amino acids. The germline gives CDR1 SGHRS, CDR2 YFSETQ. J was trimmed by 5 bases and V by 4 bases; bases with no gene match: 11. CDR3 sequence (DNA): TGCGCCAGCAGCCTTCCCTGGACTAGCGGGGGGAAGAACAATGAGCAGTTCTTC. Encoded protein: CASSLPWTSGGKNNEQFF.

In its sample, this clonotype was seen many times. The CDR3 DNA sequence: TGTGCCACCAGTGACACAGTACGGGACAGCCAAGAGACCCAGTACTTC. This codes for CATSDTVRDSQETQYF. The chain joins TRBV24-1 to TRBJ2-5, with 7 bases that match TRBD1. V lost 4 bases and J lost 1; bases outside the gene matches: 8. The CDR3 extends over 16 amino acids. The V gene's germline CDR1 is KGHDR and CDR2 SFDVKD.

This clonotype was picked up a small number of times. This chain uses TRBV7-6 with TRBJ2-7, with 7 bases aligning to TRBD1. CDR1 and CDR2 (germline): SGHVS, FNYEAQ. The CDR3 totals 12 residues. Trimming removed 5 bases from V and 5 bases from J; junction bases left unmatched: 3. The CDR3 DNA is TGTGCCAGCAGCCTCCAGGGGGACGAGCAGTACTTC. Encoded protein: CASSLQGDEQYF.

This clonotype has ten or more counts. J is TRBJ2-1 and V is TRBV7-2, with TRBD2 identical over 9 bases. J lost 8 bases, V lost 5 bases, and 4 bases had no gene match. This CDR3 comprises 13 residues. The V gene's germline CDR1 is SGHTA and CDR2 FQGNSA. CDR3 sequence reads: CASSEGLADEQFF. CDR3 DNA sequence: TGTGCCAGCAGCGAGGGACTAGCCGATGAGCAGTTCTTC.

This clonotype was recorded many times. V usage is TRBV4-3 and J usage is TRBJ1-5; D is uncertain. This CDR3 comprises 14 residues. V was trimmed by 2 bases and J by 2 bases, leaving 7 bases between them. Looked up from germline, CDR1 is LGHNA and CDR2 is YSLEER. CDR3 protein: CASSQRPGNQPQHF. CDR3 sequence (DNA): TGCGCCAGCAGCCAACGACCCGGCAATCAGCCCCAGCATTTT.

This clonotype came up many times. CDR3 bases: TGTGCCATCAGTCGGGAGGTAGGTTTCGTATCCTACGAGCAGTACTTC. Protein sequence: CAISREVGFVSYEQYF. The V call is TRBV10-3, the J call TRBJ2-7; 7 nucleotides align to TRBD2. Germline V gene sequence: CDR1 ENHRY, CDR2 SYGVKD. Trimming took 5 bases from V and 1 from J; bases not matched to a gene: 11. CDR3 size: 16 residues.

This clonotype was seen many times. The J gene is TRBJ2-1, the V gene TRBV29-1; D perhaps matches TRBD1 (5 bases). Trimming removed 1 base at V and 4 bases at J, with 11 bases between. CDR1 SQVTM and CDR2 ANQGSEA come from the germline V gene. The CDR3 is made up of 14 amino acids. The CDR3 reads CSVEAHDRYNEQFF. As DNA, the CDR3 is TGCAGCGTTGAAGCCCACGACAGATACAATGAGCAGTTCTTC.

CDR3 region: CASSPRQGGVVGYGQPQHF. The CDR3 DNA is TGTGCCAGCAGTCCAAGACAGGGTGGGGTAGTTGGATATGGTCAGCCCCAGCATTTT. The chain couples TRBV12-3 or TRBV12-4 to TRBJ1-5; 7 bases fit TRBD1. There are 19 residues in the CDR3. V shed 5 bases and J 6 bases; nucleotides not matched to a gene: 22.

This clonotype appeared many times. J is TRBJ2-7 and V is TRBV3-1, with 8 bases lining up with TRBD1. The V gene's germline CDR1 is LGHDT and CDR2 YNNKEL (reference sequence). V trimming: 4 bases; J trimming: 1 base; junction bases outside the gene matches: 3. This CDR3 has 14 amino acids. The CDR3 spells CASSPDRESYEQYF. DNA of the CDR3: TGTGCCAGCAGCCCGGACAGGGAGTCCTACGAGCAGTACTTC.

This clonotype has at least ten counts. The chain employs TRBV5-6 and TRBJ2-7; D may correspond to TRBD1 or TRBD2 (5 bases each). Germline V gives CDR1 SGHDT, CDR2 YYEEEE. V dropped 3 bases and J dropped 3 bases, with 10 bases sitting between them. The CDR3 sequence is 13 residues long. CDR3 sequence: CASSSRDGYEQYF. The CDR3 bases are TGTGCCAGCAGCTCCAGGGACGGCTACGAGCAGTACTTC.

This clonotype was counted many times. V usage is TRBV12-3 or TRBV12-4 and J usage is TRBJ2-1; maybe TRBD1 (7 bases). V shed 8 bases and J shed 4 bases, with 12 bases lying between them. The CDR3 spans 13 residues. Written as DNA, the CDR3 is TGTGCCAGCTGCAGGGGGGTTTACAATGAGCAGTTCTTC. It is translated as CASCRGVYNEQFF.

This clonotype was counted ten times or more. V and J are TRBV7-3 and TRBJ2-2; D is unresolved. The CDR3 spans 14 residues. V was trimmed by 5 bases and J by 2 bases, leaving 9 bases between them. Germline CDR1 and CDR2: SGHTA and FQGTGA. CDR3 residues: CASSTDGNTGELFF. CDR3 DNA sequence: TGTGCCAGCAGCACGGACGGAAACACCGGGGAGCTGTTTTTT.

This clonotype was seen at least ten times. The chain is built from TRBV2 and TRBJ1-2; D unresolved. The V end was cut by 5 bases, the J end by 3 bases, with 10 bases between. The CDR3 is 13 residues long. Germline CDR1 is SNHLY and CDR2 is FYNNEI. CDR3 bases: TGTGCCAGCAGTTCTAGTTCGGACTATGGCTACACCTTC. Its protein is CASSSSSDYGYTF.

This clonotype was seen at least ten times. The V call is TRBV20-1, the J call TRBJ2-7, with TRBD1 as a possible D gene (6 bases). The V end lost 3 bases, the J end lost 6 bases, and 15 bases lay between the germline ends. Per the germline V gene, CDR1 is DFQATT and CDR2 is SNEGSKA (reference sequence). This CDR3 comprises 13 residues. This CDR3 is CSASIIQGGEQYF. The CDR3 DNA sequence: TGCAGTGCTAGCATTATACAGGGTGGCGAGCAGTACTTC.

This clonotype was detected only a few times. The genes are TRBV18 and TRBJ1-1, with D perhaps matching TRBD1 (5 bases). The V end lost 0 bases, the J end lost 3 bases, and 8 bases lay between the germline ends. The CDR3 sequence is 14 residues long. Germline lookup yields CDR1 KGHSH and CDR2 LQKENI. The CDR3 region is CASSPPGQDTEAFF. The CDR3, as DNA: TGTGCCAGCTCACCACCGGGGCAGGACACTGAAGCTTTCTTT.

A word on this clonotype: A much larger clone differs by one base, so this may be a read error. The chain couples TRBV7-9 to TRBJ1-4, with D possibly matching TRBD1 (5 bases). The ends were cut back, 8 bases at V and 0 bases at J, with 10 bases in the middle. Germline V gene lookup returns CDR1 SEHNR and CDR2 FQNEAQ (reference sequence). This CDR3 contains 14 residues. The CDR3 DNA reads TGTGCCAGCGGGGACGATACAACTAATGAAAAACTGTTTTTT. This codes for CASGDDTTNEKLFF.

This clonotype came up many times. This chain connects TRBV5-1 to TRBJ2-3, with 8 bases aligning to TRBD2. Trimming removed 0 bases from V and 3 bases from J; junction bases left unmatched: 3. From germline, CDR1 is SGHRS and CDR2 YFSETQ. The CDR3 is 15 amino acids. CDR3 DNA sequence: TGCGCCAGCAGCTTGGCCTTAGCGGGGACAGATACGCAGTATTTT. Protein: CASSLALAGTDTQYF. Looking up the rest from reference TRBV5-1 and TRBJ2-3 gives the full variable domain: KAGVTQTPRYLIKTRGQQVTLSCSPISGHRSVSWYQQTPGQGLQFLFEYFSETQRNKGNFPGRFSGRQFSNSRSEMNVSTLELGDSALYLCASSLALAGTDTQYFGPGTRLTVL.

Ten or more counts support this clonotype. The genes are TRBV9 and TRBJ2-1; 8 bases are a match to TRBD2. CDR1 and CDR2 from the germline V gene are SGDLS and YYNGEE. J gave up 7 bases and V 4 bases, and 7 bases lay outside the gene matches. The CDR3 spans 14 residues. CDR3 sequence reads: CASSKAGALNEQFF. DNA for the CDR3: TGTGCCAGCAGCAAAGCGGGGGCTCTGAATGAGCAGTTCTTC. The entire variable domain, with the rest obtained from reference TRBV9 and TRBJ2-1, is as follows: DSGVTQTPKHLITATGQRVTLRCSPRSGDLSVYWYQQSLDQGLQFLIQYYNGEERAKGNILERFSAQQFPDLHSELNLSSLELGDSALYFCASSKAGALNEQFFGPGTRLTVL.

Ten or more counts support this clonotype. In DNA form, the CDR3 reads TGTGCCAGCCAACAGCAACATTACAATGAGCAGTTCTTC. It translates to CASQQQHYNEQFF. The V gene is TRBV6-2 or TRBV6-3, the J gene TRBJ2-1; unclear D gene. This CDR3 has 13 residues. CDR1 and CDR2 from the germline V gene are MNHEY and SVGEGT. V dropped 8 bases and J dropped 4 bases, with 12 bases sitting between them.

Many counts were recorded for this clonotype. The V gene is TRBV24-1, the J gene TRBJ2-2; 12 nucleotides agree with TRBD2. V lost 4 bases and J lost 8; bases outside the gene matches: 7. The CDR3 consists of 16 residues. The germline V gene has CDR1 KGHDR and CDR2 SFDVKD. The DNA of the CDR3 is TGTGCCACCAGTGACCACCGACTAGCGGGGGAAGGGGAGCTGTTTTTT. This translates into CATSDHRLAGEGELFF.